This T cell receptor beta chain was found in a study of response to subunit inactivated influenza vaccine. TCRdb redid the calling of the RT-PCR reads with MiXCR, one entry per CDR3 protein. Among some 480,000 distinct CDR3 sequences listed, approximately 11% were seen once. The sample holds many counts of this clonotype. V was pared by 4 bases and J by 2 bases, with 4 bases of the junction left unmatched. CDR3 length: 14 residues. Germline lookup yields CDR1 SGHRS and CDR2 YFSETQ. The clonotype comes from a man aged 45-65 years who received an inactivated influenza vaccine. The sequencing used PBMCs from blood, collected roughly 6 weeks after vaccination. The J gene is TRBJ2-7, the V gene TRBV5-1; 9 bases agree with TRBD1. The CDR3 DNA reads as TGCGCCAGCAGCGCGGGACAGGGAGCCTACGAGCAGTACTTC. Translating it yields CASSAGQGAYEQYF.